This T cell receptor beta chain was recovered during a study of control samples from healthy donors and cancer patients. TCRdb's table, derived via immunoSEQ multiplex PCR, lists solely in-frame clones and lacks some. Altogether around 160,000 clones are present, 93% being singletons, with the ten largest covering approximately 5.7%. The CDR3 consists of 15 residues. Losses at the gene ends were 5 bases for V and 2 bases for J; bases not matched to a gene: 5. From germline, CDR1 is LNHDA and CDR2 SQIVND (reference sequence). This clonotype was sampled from a man younger than 30 in good health. Sequences were obtained from blood. The chain links TRBV19 to TRBJ2-7; 11 nucleotides line up with TRBD2. The CDR3 loop reads CASSPGTSGTYEQYF. The CDR3 bases are TGTGCCAGTAGTCCCGGGACTAGCGGCACCTACGAGCAGTACTTC.